This T cell receptor beta chain stems from a study of spatial heterogeneity in lung cancer. The overall study: The approximately 67 donors had untreated early-stage non-small cell lung cancer. When available, follow-up PBMC samples taken a median of about two years after resection were sequenced. Alpha-chain detections were consistently fewer than beta-chain detections among the sequences. Findings and caveats of the study: Blood showed ubiquitous tumor TCRs more often at resection than at routine follow-up.

This CDR3 comprises 16 residues. With 5 bases removed from V and 0 bases from J, the gap between germline ends came to 18 bases. From germline, CDR1 is DFQATT and CDR2 SNEGSKA (reference sequence). TCRdb redid the calling of the 5' RACE reads with MiXCR, one entry per CDR3 protein. The repertoire has around 110,000 distinct CDR3 sequences, 12% of them found once; the top ten carry 16%. This clonotype was counted between two and nine times. Its antigen is as yet unknown. Time point noted: blood at routine non-recurrence follow-up after resection. Researchers sequenced whole RNA taken from tumor, nontumor lung or frozen PBMC without sorting.

This material consisted of PBMCs, taken at follow-up. The V call is TRBV20-1, the J call TRBJ2-3; either TRBD1 or TRBD2 may fit D (5 bases each). The clonotype originates from a male donor with early-stage non-small cell lung cancer. CDR3 DNA sequence: TGCAGTGCTCTTCGACTGATCGGGGCTAGCACAGATACGCAGTATTTT. Encoded protein: CSALRLIGASTDTQYF.